This T cell receptor beta chain was profiled in a study of regulatory T cells in long-lasting Graves disease. Findings of the study overall: Persistent cases favored TRBV28, TRBJ1-2 and TRBJ2-5.

CDR1 is SSHAT, CDR2 FNYEAQ, per germline (reference sequence). CDR3 length equals 16 residues. The time point is: persistent/refractory GD, antithyroid drugs over 5 years with positive TRAb. Researchers made the TCR library from RNA that was extracted from PBMCs. To note about this clonotype: Its antigen is not identified. One end of the junction varies from germline; a read error may be responsible.

In building TCR beta libraries, iRepertoire HTBI primers were used together with Arm-PCR of CDR3 regions. Using its own MiXCR run on the multiplex PCR reads, TCRdb lists one record per CDR3 protein. The sample lists around 460,000 distinct CDR3 sequences; 20% to 25% were seen once. The clonotype originates from a female donor with Graves disease. J is TRBJ1-5 and V is TRBV7-7; D is unresolved. The sequenced sample was peripheral blood mononuclear cells (PBMCs), obtained when the disease was refractory, from a patient treated with antithyroid drugs. This chain's CDR3 is CASSLRSRARNQPQHF. The CDR3 nucleotides read TGTGCTAGCAGCTTAAGATCGAGGGCTCGCAATCAGCCCCAGCATTTT.